This T cell receptor (beta chain) appears in the sequencing data of a study of shared clonotypes between healthy human individuals. Whole-study findings and limits: Only blood underwent sampling, and tissue repertoires likely differ.

Some clones are missing from TCRdb's copy, which holds only in-frame ones; the method was immunoSEQ multiplex PCR. The repertoire includes around 1.5 million clones, 95% to 99% of them detected once, and about 0.42% sits in the top ten. Germline CDR1 and CDR2: SGHTS and YDEGEE. The ends were cut back, 2 bases at V and 0 bases at J, with 9 bases in the middle. This CDR3 region has 15 residues. With regard to this clone: Its antigen remains unidentified.

The chain couples TRBV5-8 to TRBJ1-3; D not certain. The sequencing input was naive CD4+ T cells sorted from blood. Subset defined: CD45RA+ positively selected. This receptor was identified in a man younger than 45 in good health. DNA of the CDR3: TGTGCCAGCAGCTTCGAGTTTAACTCTGGAAACACCATATATTTT. Residues: CASSFEFNSGNTIYF. The full variable domain, its missing parts supplied by reference TRBV5-8 and TRBJ1-3, is EAGVTQSPTHLIKTRGQQATLRCSPISGHTSVYWYQQALGLGLQFLLWYDEGEERNRGNFPPRFSGRQFPNYSSELNVNALELEDSALYLCASSFEFNSGNTIYFGEGSWLTVV.